Below, 26 T cell receptor beta chains from the same sample are listed, as sequenced in a study of OX40 agonist ivuxolimab in advanced cancers. The repertoire was sequenced with immunoSEQ multiplex PCR; TCRdb's copy has only in-frame clones and lacks some. The sample includes approximately 65,000 clones, approximately 90% of them seen just once. Sequencing used CD4+ or CD8+ T cells sorted from blood, obtained in a trial of the OX40 agonist ivuxolimab. These TCRs come from an adult with an advanced solid tumor such as melanoma, head and neck, liver or kidney cancer.

The gene calls are TRBV5-8 and TRBJ1-5, with TRBD1 matching 8 bases. Germline lookup yields CDR1 SGHTS and CDR2 YDEGEE. Germline trimming cut 3 bases from V and 0 bases from J; bases unmatched to any gene: 5. The length of the CDR3 is 16 residues. The CDR3 here is CASSSRTGYSNQPQHF. CDR3 coding DNA: TGTGCCAGCAGCTCGCGGACAGGGTATAGCAATCAGCCCCAGCATTTT.

The chain combines TRBV6-1 with TRBJ1-1; 8 bases align to TRBD1. V trimming: 6 bases; J trimming: 1 base; junction bases outside the gene matches: 4. From germline, CDR1 is MNHNS and CDR2 SASEGT. This CDR3 is built from 14 residues. For the CDR3, the DNA is TGTGCCAGCAGGGATGACAGGGGGAACACTGAAGCTTTCTTT. Translation gives CASRDDRGNTEAFF.

This clone appeared once. J is TRBJ1-6 and V is TRBV6-1; D is perhaps TRBD1 (6 bases). The germline CDR1 and CDR2 sequences are MNHNS and SASEGT. The CDR3 has 14 residues. V lost 6 bases, J lost 5 bases, and 11 bases lay in between. The CDR3 bases are TGTGCCAGCAGGGGGACACTCCATAATTCACCCCTCCACTTT. Translated: CASRGTLHNSPLHF.

This clone was found once. This chain links TRBV2 with TRBJ1-1, with no clear D. From germline, CDR1 is SNHLY and CDR2 FYNNEI. V was cut by 10 bases and J by 0 bases, with 15 bases left in between. The CDR3 runs to 14 residues. The CDR3 is CATPPQNLNTEAFF. In DNA, the CDR3 is TGTGCCACCCCCCCACAGAACCTGAACACTGAAGCTTTCTTT.

The V gene is TRBV5-1, the J gene TRBJ1-2; TRBD1 matches 8 bases. This CDR3 comprises 14 residues. V lost 1 base to trimming and J lost 3 bases; unmatched junction nucleotides: 2. The V gene's germline CDR1 is SGHRS and CDR2 YFSETQ. This CDR3 reads CASSLQGADYGYTF. CDR3 nucleotides: TGCGCCAGCAGCTTGCAGGGGGCGGACTATGGCTACACCTTC.

The rearrangement joins TRBV2 to TRBJ1-2; D is uncertain. Trimming shortened V by 3 bases and J by 6 bases, and 11 bases separated the two germline ends. The CDR3 runs to 13 residues. Germline V gene sequence: CDR1 SNHLY, CDR2 FYNNEI. The CDR3 region has the DNA TGTGCCAGCAGTGAGTCCGGTGAGGATGGCTACACCTTC. The encoded protein is CASSESGEDGYTF.

The rearrangement links TRBV5-4 to TRBJ1-1; TRBD1 aligns across 8 bases. The CDR3 covers 13 residues. Germline V gene lookup returns CDR1 SGHNT and CDR2 YYREEE (reference sequence). After removal of 4 bases from V and 6 bases from J, the junction contained 5 bases not matched to a gene. CDR3 nucleotides: TGTGCCAGCAGCCAGGACAGGGACGCTGAAGCTTTCTTT. This codes for CASSQDRDAEAFF.

The gene calls are TRBV30 and TRBJ1-2, with 7 bases that match TRBD1. The length of the CDR3 is 14 residues. V lost 3 bases, J lost 8 bases, and 12 bases stayed unmatched. Looked up from germline, CDR1 is GTSNPN and CDR2 is SVGIG (reference sequence). CDR3 coding DNA: TGTGCCTGGAGAACCGGGACAGCAGTGGGCGGCTACACCTTC. Protein sequence: CAWRTGTAVGGYTF.

The V call is TRBV1, the J call TRBJ2-3; the table assigns TRBD2, which was not confirmed against the DNA. TRBV1 is termed a pseudogene. The CDR3 runs to 17 residues. The CDR3 sequence: CTSSQEIAGELTDTQYF. CDR3 nucleotides: TGCACCAGCAGCCAAGAGATAGCGGGGGAACTCACAGATACGCAGTATTTT.

The V call is TRBV9, the J call TRBJ1-2, with 9 bases that match TRBD1. The germline gives CDR1 SGDLS, CDR2 YYNGEE. The CDR3 has 12 amino acids. J gave up 12 bases and V 3 bases, and 6 bases lay outside the gene matches. CDR3 residues: CASSEGTGIHTF. CDR3 coding DNA: TGTGCCAGCAGCGAGGGGACAGGGATCCACACCTTC.

The chain links TRBV15 to TRBJ2-7; D not resolved. The CDR3 runs 12 residues. The germline V and J ends were trimmed by 0 bases and 7 bases, with 7 bases remaining between them. Germline V gene sequence: CDR1 LNHNV, CDR2 YYDKDF (reference sequence). CDR3 DNA sequence: TGTGCCACCAGCAGAGATAAGGGAGAGCAGTACTTC. Translation gives CATSRDKGEQYF.

This sequence joins TRBV5-4 and TRBJ2-3, with D unresolved. The V end lost 2 bases, the J end lost 0 bases, and 4 bases lay between the germline ends. Germline V gene data show CDR1 as SGHNT and CDR2 as YYREEE (reference sequence). This CDR3 is 13 amino acids long. The DNA of the CDR3 is TGTGCCAGCAGCTTAAAGAGCACAGATACGCAGTATTTT. Residues: CASSLKSTDTQYF.

The gene calls are TRBV6-1 and TRBJ1-6; TRBD1 is a possible D gene (5 bases). The CDR3 is made up of 13 amino acids. With 7 bases removed from V and 10 bases from J, the gap between germline ends came to 14 bases. Looked up from germline, CDR1 is MNHNS and CDR2 is SASEGT. CDR3 residues: CASKQGARSPLHF. The CDR3 nucleotides are TGTGCCAGCAAGCAAGGGGCACGATCACCCCTCCACTTT.

V and J are TRBV6-5 and TRBJ2-2, with TRBD1 identical over 9 bases. V gave up 5 bases and J gave up 5 bases; unmatched junction bases: 6. The CDR3 totals 15 residues. CDR1 and CDR2 from the germline V gene are MNHEY and SVGAGI. In DNA, the CDR3 is TGTGCCAGCAGTGGGGACAGGGTGGAGACCGGGGAGCTGTTTTTT. Translating it yields CASSGDRVETGELFF.

The chain is built from TRBV11-2 and TRBJ2-3; 12 bases map to TRBD2. Per the germline V gene, CDR1 is SGHAT and CDR2 is FQNNGV. J lost 6 bases, V lost 0 bases, and 4 bases had no gene match. This CDR3 has 16 amino acids. The CDR3 region is CASSLDLAGGTDTQYF. CDR3 DNA sequence: TGTGCCAGCAGCTTAGATCTAGCGGGGGGGACGGATACGCAGTATTTT. Combining the CDR3 with reference TRBV11-2 and TRBJ2-3 gives the whole variable domain EAGVAQSPRYKIIEKRQSVAFWCNPISGHATLYWYQQILGQGPKLLIQFQNNGVVDDSQLPKDRFSAERLKGVDSTLKIQPAKLEDSAVYLCASSLDLAGGTDTQYFGPGTRLTVL.

Remarks on this clone: At one end, the junction sequence differs from germline, possibly due to a read error. The J gene is TRBJ2-2, the V gene TRBV6-5; D unclear. Per the germline V gene, CDR1 is MNHEY and CDR2 is SVGAGI. The CDR3 totals 14 residues. CDR3 sequence (DNA): TGTGCCAGCAGTTACTCGACGAAGACCGGGGAGCTGTTTTTT. It translates to CASSYSTKTGELFF.

The chain recombines TRBV19 with TRBJ1-5; D is perhaps TRBD1 (6 bases). The CDR3 length is 16 residues. The V gene lost 3 bases and the J gene lost 2 bases, with 14 bases spanning the gap. Germline CDR1 is LNHDA and CDR2 is SQIVND (reference sequence). The CDR3 DNA reads as TGTGCCAGTAGTATTGCCAACAGGGTGGGCAATCAGCCCCAGCATTTT. Translated, it gives CASSIANRVGNQPQHF.

A single count supports this clone. The V and J genes are TRBV21-1 and TRBJ1-1. TRBV21-1 is termed a pseudogene. This CDR3 region has 15 residues. The CDR3 reads CASSKDGGVNTEAFF. The CDR3 region has the DNA TGTGCCAGCAGCAAAGACGGCGGGGTGAACACTGAAGCTTTCTTT.

The chain employs TRBV7-8 and TRBJ1-1; D is uncertain. The germline V gene encodes CDR1 SGHVS and CDR2 FQNEAQ. V was trimmed by 4 bases and J by 0 bases, leaving 18 bases between them. This CDR3 contains 17 residues. DNA of the CDR3: TGTGCCAGCAGCTCTCTAACTCCGGGAAATATGAACACTGAAGCTTTCTTT. Protein product: CASSSLTPGNMNTEAFF.

V usage is TRBV18 and J usage is TRBJ2-7; D is possibly TRBD1 (6 bases). The CDR3 extends over 13 amino acids. V lost 2 bases and J lost 8, with 13 bases in between. CDR1 is KGHSH and CDR2 is LQKENI in the germline V gene. CDR3 residues: CASSPFNGQQQYF. The DNA of the CDR3 is TGTGCCAGCTCACCATTTAATGGACAGCAGCAGTACTTC.

This rearrangement joins TRBV5-6 to TRBJ2-6, with D perhaps assigned TRBD1 or TRBD2 (5 bases each). The CDR3 has 15 residues. V was shortened by 4 bases and J by 4 bases, with 12 bases between the two germline ends. Germline V gives CDR1 SGHDT, CDR2 YYEEEE. The CDR3: CASSAGAPGANVLTF. CDR3 in DNA: TGTGCCAGCAGCGCCGGGGCGCCAGGGGCCAACGTCCTGACTTTC.

The genes are TRBV6-5 and TRBJ2-5, with TRBD2 matching over 10 bases. This CDR3 comprises 14 residues. Germline assignment: CDR1 MNHEY and CDR2 SVGAGI. Germline trimming cut 10 bases from V and 6 bases from J; bases unmatched to any gene: 11. DNA for the CDR3: TGTGCCACCCGCCGGTCTAGCGGGGGCCAGACCCAGTACTTC. Its translation is CATRRSSGGQTQYF.

The chain joins TRBV6-1 to TRBJ1-6, with TRBD1 identical over 10 bases. This CDR3 spans 14 amino acids. The V and J ends lost 6 bases and 9 bases, in that order; junction bases with no gene match: 5. The germline CDR1 and CDR2 sequences are MNHNS and SASEGT. The CDR3 DNA reads as TGTGCCAGCAGGCCCGACAGGGGGCGTTCACCCCTCCACTTT. Encoded protein: CASRPDRGRSPLHF.

The chain carries TRBV7-9 and TRBJ1-4; D is possibly TRBD1 (5 bases). The V gene lost 4 bases and the J gene lost 4 bases, with 19 bases spanning the gap. Per the germline V gene, CDR1 is SEHNR and CDR2 is FQNEAQ (reference sequence). The length of the CDR3 is 17 residues. The CDR3 is CASSSSSGRGRNEKLFF. The CDR3 coding sequence is TGTGCCAGCAGCTCATCTTCCGGGAGGGGCCGTAATGAAAAACTGTTTTTT. The full variable domain, completed using reference TRBV7-9 and TRBJ1-4, is DTGVSQNPRHKITKRGQNVTFRCDPISEHNRLYWYRQTLGQGPEFLTYFQNEAQLEKSRLLSDRFSAERPKGSFSTLEIQRTEQGDSAMYLCASSSSSGRGRNEKLFFGSGTQLSVL.

As regards this clone: The sample holds other DNA sequences that translate to the same CDR3. V and J are TRBV28 and TRBJ1-5, with D possibly matching TRBD1 (5 bases). CDR1 MDHEN and CDR2 SYDVKM come from the germline V gene. The CDR3 consists of 14 residues. Trimming pared 8 bases from V and 4 bases from J, leaving 15 bases between. The CDR3 nucleotides read TGTGCCAGCTCTTCCGGGGGATCGAATCAGCCCCAGCATTTT. This encodes CASSSGGSNQPQHF.

This clone was counted once. In DNA, the CDR3 is TGTGCCAGCAGCCCACGCCGGGACCAAGACGAGCAGTACTTC. This codes for CASSPRRDQDEQYF. This chain links TRBV5-4 with TRBJ2-7; perhaps D is TRBD1 or TRBD2 (5 bases each). The CDR3 is 14 amino acids. The germline V gene has CDR1 SGHNT and CDR2 YYREEE (reference sequence). Trimming cost V 4 bases and J 5 bases, with 16 bases left between them. The variable domain in full, completed from reference TRBV5-4 and TRBJ2-7, reads ETGVTQSPTHLIKTRGQQVTLRCSSQSGHNTVSWYQQALGQGPQFIFQYYREEENGRGNFPPRFSGLQFPNYSSELNVNALELDDSALYLCASSPRRDQDEQYFGPGTRLTVT.